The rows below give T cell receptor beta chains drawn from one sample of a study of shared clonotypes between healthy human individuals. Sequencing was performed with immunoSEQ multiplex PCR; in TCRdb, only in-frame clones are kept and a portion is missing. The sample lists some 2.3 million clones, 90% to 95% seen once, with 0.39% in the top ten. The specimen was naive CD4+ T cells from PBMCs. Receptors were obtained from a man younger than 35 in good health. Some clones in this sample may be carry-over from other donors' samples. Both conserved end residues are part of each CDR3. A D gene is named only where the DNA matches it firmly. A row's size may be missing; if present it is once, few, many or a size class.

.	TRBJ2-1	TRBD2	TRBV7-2	TGTGCCAGCAGCTTAATTAGCGGGGCTATATACAATGAGCAGTTCTTC	CASSLISGAIYNEQFF
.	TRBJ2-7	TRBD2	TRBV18	TGTGCCAGCTCACCAGTTAGCGGGCCGGGGTCCGAGCAGTACTTC	CASSPVSGPGSEQYF
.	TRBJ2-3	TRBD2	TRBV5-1	TGCGCCAGCAGCTTGGTAGCGGGAGGAGCAGATACGCAGTATTTT	CASSLVAGGADTQYF
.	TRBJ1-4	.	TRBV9	TGTGCCAGCAGCGGAGAGCCCGGTGGCGAAAAACTGTTTTTT	CASSGEPGGEKLFF
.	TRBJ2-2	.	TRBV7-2	TGTGCCAGCAGCTTAGCAAGGAACACCGGGGAGCTGTTTTTT	CASSLARNTGELFF
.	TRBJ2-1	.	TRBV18	TGTGCCAGCTCACCGGGACTCCAGGGCAATGAGCAGTTCTTC	CASSPGLQGNEQFF
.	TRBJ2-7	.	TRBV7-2	TGTGCCAGCAGCTTATCACCGAACGTAGCCTACGAGCAGTACTTC	CASSLSPNVAYEQYF
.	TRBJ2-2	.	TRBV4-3	TGCGCCAGCAGCCAAGTGGGGGGTAGCGGCGGGGAGCTGTTTTTT	CASSQVGGSGGELFF
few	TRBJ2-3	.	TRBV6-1	TGTGCCAGTTCCCTTAGCACAGATACGCAGTATTTT	CASSLSTDTQYF
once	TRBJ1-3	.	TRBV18	TGTGCCAGCTCACCAGGACTTGAACCTGGAAACACCATATATTTT	CASSPGLEPGNTIYF
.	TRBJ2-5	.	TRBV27	TGTGCCAGCAGTAGAAGTGGGGGATTCGAGACCCAGTACTTC	CASSRSGGFETQYF
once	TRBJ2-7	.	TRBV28	TGTGCCAGCAGCCCCAGCTCCTACGAGCAGTACTTC	CASSPSSYEQYF
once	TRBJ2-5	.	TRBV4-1	TGCGCCAGCAGCCTGCTAGTTAGCGAGACCCAGTACTTC	CASSLLVSETQYF
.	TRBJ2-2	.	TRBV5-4	TGTGCCAGCAGCCAGCCCCAGCGCAACACCGGGGAGCTGTTTTTT	CASSQPQRNTGELFF